These 11 T cell receptor beta chains were all obtained from the same sample, sequenced in a study of identifying expanded T cells in peripheral blood. TCRdb keeps only in-frame clones here, not all; method: immunoSEQ multiplex PCR. The table lists about 97,000 clones, roughly 85% of them singletons. Material for sequencing was blood. The receptors were gathered from a person aged 18 to 75 in good health.

The CDR3 nucleotides read TGTGCCAGCAGTCCAAAAAGACTAGCGGCCGCGTACCAAGAGACCCAGTACTTC. It specifies CASSPKRLAAAYQETQYF. The chain carries TRBV2 and TRBJ2-5; 9 positions agree with TRBD2. The CDR3 has 18 amino acids. Germline-derived CDR1 and CDR2 are SNHLY and FYNNEI. The trim removed 5 bases at V and 0 bases at J, leaving 13 bases unmatched.

V and J are TRBV10-3 and TRBJ1-6; 7 bases line up with TRBD1. Trimming removed 4 bases from V and 10 bases from J; junction bases left unmatched: 7. There are 14 residues in the CDR3. Germline CDR1 and CDR2: ENHRY and SYGVKD. Here the CDR3 reads CAISVGQEASPLHF. The CDR3 coding sequence is TGTGCCATCAGTGTTGGACAGGAGGCGTCACCCCTCCACTTT.

The chain couples TRBV7-2 to TRBJ2-1; D uncertain. Germline CDR1 and CDR2: SGHTA and FQGNSA. Trimming pared 1 base from V and 3 bases from J, leaving 10 bases between. This CDR3 is built from 15 residues. The CDR3 loop is CASSLGRTFYNEQFF. Here the CDR3 DNA reads TGTGCCAGCAGCTTAGGGCGGACCTTCTACAATGAGCAGTTCTTC.

V gene TRBV6-5 combines with J gene TRBJ1-1; TRBD1 matches at 7 bases. V lost 0 bases to trimming and J lost 6 bases; unmatched junction nucleotides: 4. This CDR3 has 14 amino acids. Germline loops: CDR1 MNHEY, CDR2 SVGAGI. The CDR3 spells CASSYSSGGAEAFF. CDR3 DNA: TGTGCCAGCAGTTACTCCTCAGGGGGGGCTGAAGCTTTCTTT.

This chain links TRBV5-1 with TRBJ1-2, with TRBD1 identical over 9 bases. This CDR3 is built from 15 residues. Germline loops: CDR1 SGHRS, CDR2 YFSETQ. With V trimmed by 4 bases and J by 3 bases, 7 bases remained unmatched. The CDR3 DNA reads TGCGCCAGCAGCCCTACCGGGACAGGGTACTATGGCTACACCTTC. Translated: CASSPTGTGYYGYTF.

CDR3 bases: TGCGCCAGCAGCCAGGCAAACACAGATACGCAGTATTTT. It yields the protein CASSQANTDTQYF. This chain connects TRBV4-3 to TRBJ2-3; D ambiguous. Trimming took 3 bases from V and 2 from J, leaving 6 bases between them. The CDR3 covers 13 residues. Germline assignment: CDR1 LGHNA and CDR2 YSLEER.

The chain links TRBV5-6 to TRBJ2-7; tentatively, D is TRBD1 or TRBD2 (6 bases each). Germline CDR1 reads SGHDT; CDR2 reads YYEEEE. This CDR3 comprises 14 residues. Trimming took off 0 bases at V and 5 bases at J, with 12 bases between the two ends. The chain's CDR3 is CASSLVGGLNEQYF. The CDR3 DNA follows: TGTGCCAGCAGCTTGGTGGGGGGCCTCAACGAGCAGTACTTC.

The rearrangement uses TRBV7-2 and TRBJ2-5; 14 bases align to TRBD2. V dropped 5 bases and J dropped 6; count of bases not matched to a gene: 5. Germline V gene data show CDR1 as SGHTA and CDR2 as FQGNSA. This CDR3 is 15 amino acids long. This CDR3 is CASSEGLAGAKTQYF. The CDR3 DNA reads as TGTGCCAGCAGCGAGGGACTAGCGGGGGCGAAGACCCAGTACTTC.

This chain links TRBV5-4 with TRBJ1-1, with D possibly matching TRBD1 (5 bases). Germline CDR1 and CDR2: SGHNT and YYREEE (reference sequence). Trimming stripped 0 bases from V and 2 bases from J, with 8 bases between. The CDR3 runs to 14 residues. CDR3 protein: CASSLGRGNTEAFF. CDR3 bases: TGTGCCAGCAGCTTGGGGAGGGGAAACACTGAAGCTTTCTTT. Using reference TRBV5-4 and TRBJ1-1 for the parts outside the CDR3, the full variable domain is ETGVTQSPTHLIKTRGQQVTLRCSSQSGHNTVSWYQQALGQGPQFIFQYYREEENGRGNFPPRFSGLQFPNYSSELNVNALELDDSALYLCASSLGRGNTEAFFGQGTRLTVV.

V usage is TRBV28 and J usage is TRBJ1-6; D is undetermined. Deletions cut 2 bases from V and 4 bases from J, with 6 bases between. The germline gives CDR1 MDHEN, CDR2 SYDVKM. The CDR3 has 14 amino acids. This CDR3 is CASSLREYNSPLHF. DNA for the CDR3: TGTGCCAGCAGTTTACGGGAGTATAATTCACCCCTCCACTTT.

This chain connects TRBV5-6 to TRBJ2-7; D may correspond to TRBD1 or TRBD2 (5 bases each). Deletions cut 2 bases from V and 9 bases from J, with 9 bases between. The CDR3 totals 11 residues. Germline CDR1 reads SGHDT; CDR2 reads YYEEEE. The CDR3 sequence is CASSFGAGQYF. The CDR3 bases are TGTGCCAGCAGCTTCGGGGCCGGGCAGTACTTC.